The clone carrying this TCR beta chain was seen a few times. No antigen is known for it. The entry originates in a study of early T cells in non-severe SARS-CoV-2 infection. Across the study: Chains stayed unpaired after sequencing of bulk RNA from unsorted whole blood.

Unique molecular identifiers were attached to individual cDNA molecules. Each CDR3 protein gets one entry after TCRdb re-called the 5' RACE reads with MiXCR. The data contain fewer than 120,000 distinct CDR3 sequences, about 12% of them singletons. Study-wide results and caveats: A preference for anti-spike CD8 responses marked VDJdb matching, which missed private and CD4 specificities.

CDR1 and CDR2 (germline): GTSNPN, SVGIG (reference sequence). This CDR3 has 13 residues. Deletions cut 0 bases from V and 0 bases from J, with 5 bases between. The TCR comes from an adult who was a healthcare worker with PCR-confirmed SARS-CoV-2 infection or an uninfected control (not recorded which). This specimen was whole blood, taken at baseline. This chain joins TRBV30 and TRBJ1-1; D gene ambiguous. The CDR3 reads CAWSVALNTEAFF. In DNA, the CDR3 is TGTGCCTGGAGTGTAGCCCTGAACACTGAAGCTTTCTTT.